This T cell receptor (beta chain) was identified in a study of vaccination effects on CD4 cells after COVID-19. Study-wide results and limits: Few convalescent patients and no early post-infection timepoints were included in the study.

Sequencing followed a ViraFEST assay step that expanded antigen-specific CD4+ T cells with viral peptide pools. With 10 days of culture completed, CD4+ T cells were isolated. The vaccine given was either BNT162b2 or mRNA-1273, in two doses. Regarding this clone: The antigen remains unidentified.

Sequencing was performed with immunoSEQ multiplex PCR; in TCRdb, only in-frame clones are kept and a portion is missing. Of 60,000 to 90,000 clones in the sample, about 81% were seen once. From germline, CDR1 is MDHEN and CDR2 SYDVKM. With 3 bases clipped from V and 8 bases from J, the junction kept 5 bases outside the gene matches. The CDR3 length is 13 residues. Sequences were derived from CD4+ T cells from PBMCs cultured with HCoV-229E spike peptides, sampled after COVID-19 vaccination. The chain carries TRBV28 and TRBJ1-1; TRBD1 aligns across 8 bases. The clonotype was recovered from a human donor who received a COVID-19 vaccine. The DNA of the CDR3 is TGTGCCAGCAGTTTGACGCACAGGGGGGAAGCTTTCTTT. Its protein product is CASSLTHRGEAFF.